One and the same sample provided the 8 T cell receptor beta chains below, sequenced in a study of T-cell memory formation after mild COVID-19. Via MiXCR, TCRdb re-called the 5' RACE reads, giving one row per CDR3 protein. The table lists fewer than 75,000 distinct CDR3 sequences, less than 15% of them singletons. Sample: PBMCs or a T cell subset sorted from them (not recorded which). All receptors derive from a man younger than 35 who had mild COVID-19 (a few samples of this study predate the infection). Cell type and time point are not known.

The chain couples TRBV10-2 to TRBJ2-3; 9 bases agree with TRBD2. V lost 6 bases to trimming and J lost 7 bases; unmatched junction nucleotides: 8. Germline-derived CDR1 and CDR2 are WSHSY and SAAADI. This CDR3 is 14 amino acids long. CDR3 DNA: TGCGCCAGCAGCTACTTAGCGGGGGAGAATACGCAGTATTTT. Residues: CASSYLAGENTQYF.

This chain connects TRBV20-1 to TRBJ1-1; TRBD1 might be the D (5 bases). Trimming took 3 bases from V and 7 from J, leaving 21 bases between them. The CDR3 is made up of 15 amino acids. CDR1 is DFQATT and CDR2 is SNEGSKA in the germline V gene (reference sequence). The CDR3 loop reads CSASLTLGARGEAFF. CDR3 bases: TGCAGTGCTAGCCTCACCCTAGGGGCTCGGGGTGAAGCTTTCTTT.

This clonotype is deemed medium-sized. The V and J genes are TRBV4-3 and TRBJ2-7; 7 nucleotides line up with TRBD2. The trim removed 2 bases at V and 0 bases at J, leaving 1 base unmatched. This CDR3 is built from 14 residues. Germline CDR1 and CDR2: LGHNA and YSLEER. The CDR3 here is CASSQSGVSYEQYF. As DNA, the CDR3 is TGCGCCAGCAGCCAAAGCGGGGTCTCCTACGAGCAGTACTTC.

In DNA, the CDR3 is TGCAGTGCAGACACTAGCGGGGGGGCTAATGAGCAGTTCTTC. This sequence encodes CSADTSGGANEQFF. The V call is TRBV20-1, the J call TRBJ2-1, with 13 bases identical to TRBD2. The CDR3 is 14 amino acids. CDR1 is DFQATT, CDR2 SNEGSKA, per germline (reference sequence). V was clipped by 6 bases and J by 7 bases; unmatched bases: 6.

This clonotype has just a few counts. The V gene is TRBV4-2, the J gene TRBJ2-5, with D uncertain. The V gene's germline CDR1 is LGHNA and CDR2 YNFKEQ. Trimming cost V 0 bases and J 2 bases, with 10 bases left between them. This CDR3 is built from 15 residues. CDR3 residues: CASSQDRPGQETQYF. The CDR3 DNA is TGTGCCAGCAGCCAAGATCGTCCAGGACAAGAGACCCAGTACTTC.

This clonotype was seen at least ten times. The V gene is TRBV3-1, the J gene TRBJ2-5; 8 nucleotides agree with TRBD2. The germline V gene encodes CDR1 LGHDT and CDR2 YNNKEL (reference sequence). V dropped 0 bases and J dropped 7; count of bases not matched to a gene: 1. The CDR3 has 13 residues. CDR3: CASSQDRGGTQYF. CDR3 DNA: TGTGCCAGCAGCCAAGATCGGGGGGGGACCCAGTACTTC.

This rearrangement joins TRBV5-1 to TRBJ1-1, with no clear D. Germline V gene data show CDR1 as SGHRS and CDR2 as YFSETQ. The CDR3 length is 13 residues. V lost 6 bases and J lost 4, with 13 bases in between. The CDR3 is CASKYSSITEAFF. The CDR3 DNA follows: TGCGCCAGCAAGTATAGCTCAATCACTGAAGCTTTCTTT.

This clonotype occurred a few times. The chain is built from TRBV7-2 and TRBJ2-1; no definite D call. Germline-derived CDR1 and CDR2 are SGHTA and FQGNSA. The CDR3 totals 12 residues. V lost 8 bases, J lost 6 bases, and 11 bases lay in between. The CDR3 loop reads CASRPTSNEQFF. The DNA of the CDR3 is TGTGCCAGCCGCCCGACGAGCAATGAGCAGTTCTTC. The whole variable domain, remainder taken from reference TRBV7-2 and TRBJ2-1, is GAGVSQSPSNKVTEKGKDVELRCDPISGHTALYWYRQSLGQGLEFLIYFQGNSAPDKSGLPSDRFSAERTGGSVSTLTIQRTQQEDSAVYLCASRPTSNEQFFGPGTRLTVL.